These 22 T cell receptor beta chains share one sample of origin, sequenced in a study of T-cell memory formation after mild COVID-19. TCRdb passed the 5' RACE reads through MiXCR, listing each CDR3 protein once. This table holds approximately 260,000 distinct CDR3 sequences, around 15% found once. The specimen was PBMCs or a T cell subset sorted from them (not recorded which). The receptors here all came from a man aged 18 to 29 who had mild COVID-19 (a few samples of this study predate the infection). Cell type and time point are not known.

This clonotype has a handful of counts. The rearrangement uses TRBV7-2 and TRBJ1-1; D ambiguous. CDR1 SGHTA and CDR2 FQGNSA come from the germline V gene. The CDR3 runs 14 residues. Trimming pared 5 bases from V and 7 bases from J, leaving 17 bases between. The CDR3 bases are TGTGCCAGCAGCACCCGGACCGTCGACGGTGAAGCTTTCTTT. Its translation is CASSTRTVDGEAFF.

CDR3 amino acids: CASSLEARGLKGYTF. CDR3 nucleotide sequence: TGTGCCAGCAGCTTAGAAGCTCGGGGGTTGAAAGGCTACACCTTC. The chain combines TRBV7-8 with TRBJ1-2; D perhaps matches TRBD1 (5 bases). In germline, CDR1 is SGHVS, CDR2 FQNEAQ. The CDR3 contains 15 residues. Trimming left V 1 base short and J 8 bases short, with 17 bases between.

The chain combines TRBV5-6 with TRBJ2-1, with 7 bases aligning to TRBD1. There are 18 residues in the CDR3. V lost 4 bases to trimming and J lost 1 base; unmatched junction nucleotides: 14. Germline lookup yields CDR1 SGHDT and CDR2 YYEEEE. DNA of the CDR3: TGTGCCAGCAGCGTAGGGGACAGCACATTGAAGTCCTACAATGAGCAGTTCTTC. Amino acid sequence: CASSVGDSTLKSYNEQFF.

The rearrangement joins TRBV4-3 to TRBJ1-2, with a possible D match to TRBD1 (5 bases). V was trimmed by 5 bases and J by 2 bases, leaving 12 bases between them. Germline V gene lookup returns CDR1 LGHNA and CDR2 YSLEER. There are 14 residues in the CDR3. This CDR3 is CASSSPPGNYGYTF. The CDR3 region has the DNA TGCGCCAGCAGCTCCCCGCCAGGGAACTATGGCTACACCTTC.

Points on this clonotype: At one boundary the junction diverges from the germline segment, which might be a read error. The J gene is TRBJ2-2, the V gene TRBV7-9, with D uncertain. CDR1 is SEHNR, CDR2 FQNEAQ, per germline (reference sequence). This CDR3 is 12 amino acids long. DNA of the CDR3: TGTGCCAGCGGCTTAGGTGCGAAGAAGCTGTTTTTT. Translated: CASGLGAKKLFF.

The chain employs TRBV7-9 and TRBJ2-7; D may be TRBD1 or TRBD2 (5 bases each). This CDR3 contains 14 residues. Germline V gene data show CDR1 as SEHNR and CDR2 as FQNEAQ (reference sequence). V shed 2 bases and J shed 2 bases, with 10 bases lying between them. Written as DNA, the CDR3 is TGTGCCAGCAGCTTACCGGGACGGGCCTACGAGCAGTACTTC. This gives the protein CASSLPGRAYEQYF.

The gene calls are TRBV2 and TRBJ2-2; the D gene is possibly TRBD2 (6 bases). This CDR3 has 16 residues. The V and J ends lost 3 bases and 3 bases respectively, with 14 bases between them. Germline V gene data show CDR1 as SNHLY and CDR2 as FYNNEI. The CDR3 DNA follows: TGTGCCAGCAGTGATGCCGGGGGAAGGGACACCGGGGAGCTGTTTTTT. Translated, it gives CASSDAGGRDTGELFF.

The CDR3 region is CATSTYVGLLTEAFF. CDR3 sequence (DNA): TGTGCCACCAGCACATATGTTGGATTACTCACTGAAGCTTTCTTT. V is TRBV15 and J is TRBJ1-1; no firm D call. The CDR3 has 15 residues. Germline V lookup: CDR1 LNHNV, CDR2 YYDKDF (reference sequence). V was pared by 4 bases and J by 4 bases, with 16 bases between.

V is TRBV12-3 or TRBV12-4 and J is TRBJ1-3, with 7 bases fitting TRBD1. The CDR3 is 14 residues long. The V and J ends lost 2 bases and 5 bases, in that order; junction bases with no gene match: 3. Here the CDR3 reads CASSLRGQRNTIYF. The CDR3 nucleotides read TGTGCCAGCAGTTTAAGGGGACAGAGAAACACCATATATTTT.

This clonotype was seen more than once but under ten times. The V gene is TRBV15, the J gene TRBJ2-5, with a possible D match to TRBD2 (5 bases). Trimming left V 0 bases short and J 5 bases short, with 13 bases between. In germline, CDR1 is LNHNV, CDR2 YYDKDF (reference sequence). CDR3 size: 15 residues. The CDR3 loop is CATSRDLLVGETQYF. The DNA for the CDR3 is TGTGCCACCAGCAGAGATCTACTAGTAGGGGAGACCCAGTACTTC.

This chain uses TRBV7-3 with TRBJ1-1; no definite D call. Germline CDR1 is SGHTA and CDR2 is FQGTGA. The CDR3 length is 12 residues. Trimming took off 0 bases at V and 8 bases at J, with 7 bases between the two ends. In nucleotides, the CDR3 is TGTGCCAGCAGCTTAACGGCAGGAGAAGCTTTCTTT. Translating it yields CASSLTAGEAFF.

In this sample, this clonotype turned up many times. The chain employs TRBV4-3 and TRBJ2-2; TRBD1 agrees at 7 bases. Losses at the gene ends were 10 bases for V and 2 bases for J; bases not matched to a gene: 4. Germline V gene data show CDR1 as LGHNA and CDR2 as YSLEER. CDR3 length: 13 residues. The CDR3 DNA sequence: TGCGCCACCCGGGACAGCAACACCGGGGAGCTGTTTTTT. It is translated as CATRDSNTGELFF.

The chain joins TRBV28 to TRBJ1-5; no clear D gene. The CDR3 runs 16 residues. V was pared by 5 bases and J by 1 base, with 15 bases between. CDR1 and CDR2 (germline): MDHEN, SYDVKM. In nucleotides, the CDR3 is TGTGCCAGCAGTCCTATTAGGGCCTCAAGCAATCAGCCCCAGCATTTT. This encodes CASSPIRASSNQPQHF.

This clonotype occurred a few times. The genes are TRBV5-1 and TRBJ2-3, with 8 positions matching TRBD2. Germline trimming cut 6 bases from V and 4 bases from J; bases unmatched to any gene: 7. The CDR3 spans 14 residues. Germline-derived CDR1 and CDR2 are SGHRS and YFSETQ. As DNA, the CDR3 is TGCGCCAGCATGTCGGGGGGGAAGGCAGATACGCAGTATTTT. This sequence encodes CASMSGGKADTQYF.

The table lists this clonotype with a few counts. This chain joins TRBV5-1 and TRBJ1-6, with 7 bases that match TRBD1. Germline values: CDR1 SGHRS, CDR2 YFSETQ. The junction had 7 bases not matched to a gene; V was cut back by 3 bases and J by 7 bases. The CDR3 has 15 residues. The CDR3 nucleotides are TGCGCCAGCAGCTCGCAAGGGACAGAGAATTCACCCCTCCACTTT. It is translated as CASSSQGTENSPLHF.

This clonotype was seen repeatedly, ten times or more. This chain links TRBV28 with TRBJ2-3, with D possibly matching TRBD2 (6 bases). V lost 6 bases to trimming and J lost 3 bases, with 16 bases between them. The CDR3 sequence is 15 residues long. Germline assignment: CDR1 MDHEN and CDR2 SYDVKM. DNA of the CDR3: TGTGCCAGCAGCCCCCGGCGGGGAACGACAGATACGCAGTATTTT. Translation gives CASSPRRGTTDTQYF.

This clonotype was detected a few times. The CDR3 here is CASSFLSSGNTIYF. The CDR3 DNA sequence: TGTGCCAGCAGTTTCTTATCCTCTGGAAACACCATATATTTT. The rearrangement joins TRBV12-3 or TRBV12-4 to TRBJ1-3; D gene unclear. This CDR3 region has 14 residues. The V and J ends lost 3 bases and 0 bases respectively, with 6 bases between them.

A few counts support this clonotype. This rearrangement joins TRBV18 to TRBJ2-5; 9 bases line up with TRBD1. V lost 4 bases, J lost 4 bases, and 7 bases stayed unmatched. Germline V CDR1 and CDR2: KGHSH, LQKENI. The length of the CDR3 is 15 residues. CDR3: CASSLPGTGIETQYF. In DNA, the CDR3 is TGTGCCAGCTCACTGCCCGGGACAGGGATAGAGACCCAGTACTTC.

This clonotype turned up a few times. The junction does not match germline at one end; this may be a read error. The rearrangement links TRBV15 to TRBJ2-7; D possibly corresponds to TRBD2 (5 bases). CDR1 is LNHNV and CDR2 is YYDKDF in the germline V gene (reference sequence). The CDR3 loop spans 16 amino acids. The CDR3 DNA reads TGTGCCACCAGCAGAGGTGGAGCGGCAAGCTCCTACGAGCGGTACTTC. Residues: CATSRGGAASSYERYF. Full variable domain (outside the CDR3, taken from reference TRBV15 and TRBJ2-7): DAMVIQNPRYQVTQFGKPVTLSCSQTLNHNVMYWYQQKSSQAPKLLFHYYDKDFNNEADTPDNFQSRRPNTSFCFLDIRSPGLGDTAMYLCATSRGGAASSYERYFGPGTRLTVT.

The chain is built from TRBV4-3 and TRBJ2-7; 7 bases are a match to TRBD2. V shed 3 bases and J 4 bases; nucleotides not matched to a gene: 12. The CDR3 spans 16 residues. Germline V CDR1 and CDR2: LGHNA, YSLEER. The CDR3 spells CASSQVFNFGGYEQYF. In nucleotides, the CDR3 is TGCGCCAGCAGCCAGGTTTTTAATTTCGGGGGGTACGAGCAGTACTTC.

The chain uses TRBV5-1 and TRBJ1-1; TRBD1 matches 8 bases. This CDR3 spans 14 amino acids. Per the germline V gene, CDR1 is SGHRS and CDR2 is YFSETQ. V lost 3 bases to trimming and J lost 1 base; unmatched junction nucleotides: 2. The CDR3: CASSWGQENTEAFF. CDR3 coding DNA: TGCGCCAGCAGCTGGGGACAGGAGAACACTGAAGCTTTCTTT.

This clonotype came up once. With a much larger clone just one base away, this may be a read error. The V call is TRBV15, the J call TRBJ2-1; unclear D gene. The V and J ends lost 3 bases and 4 bases respectively, with 4 bases between them. The germline V gene has CDR1 LNHNV and CDR2 YYDKDF (reference sequence). The CDR3 length is 12 residues. The CDR3 DNA reads TGTGCCACCAGCAGGGGGTACAATGAGCAGTTCTTC. Protein: CATSRGYNEQFF.